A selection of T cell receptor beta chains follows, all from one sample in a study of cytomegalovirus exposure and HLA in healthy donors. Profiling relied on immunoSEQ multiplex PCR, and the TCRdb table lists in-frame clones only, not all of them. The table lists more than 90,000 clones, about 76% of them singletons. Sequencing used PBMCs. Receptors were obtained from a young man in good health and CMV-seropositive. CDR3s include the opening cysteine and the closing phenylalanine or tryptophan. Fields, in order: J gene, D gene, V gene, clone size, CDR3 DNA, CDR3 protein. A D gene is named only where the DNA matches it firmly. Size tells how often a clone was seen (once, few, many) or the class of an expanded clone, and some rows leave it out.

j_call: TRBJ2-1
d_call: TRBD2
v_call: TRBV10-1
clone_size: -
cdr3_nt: TGCGCCAGCAGCAGACTAGCGGGGGACAATGAGCAGTTCTTC
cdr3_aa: CASSRLAGDNEQFF

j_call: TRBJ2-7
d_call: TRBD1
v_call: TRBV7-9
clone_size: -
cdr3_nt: TGTGCCAGCAGCCTCAGGACAGGTCCCTACGAGCAGTACTTC
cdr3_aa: CASSLRTGPYEQYF

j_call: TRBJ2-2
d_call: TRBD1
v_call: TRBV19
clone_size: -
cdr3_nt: TGTGCCAGTACCCAAGACAGGGGGAACACCGGGGAGCTGTTTTTT
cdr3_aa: CASTQDRGNTGELFF

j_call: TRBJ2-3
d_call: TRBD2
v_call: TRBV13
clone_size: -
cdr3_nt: TGTGCCAGCAGCTTAGGACTAGCGGGAGATACAGATACGCAGTATTTT
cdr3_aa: CASSLGLAGDTDTQYF

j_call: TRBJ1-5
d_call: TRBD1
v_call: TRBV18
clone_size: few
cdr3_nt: TGTGCCAGCTCACCGGGACAGGCCAATCAGCCCCAGCATTTT
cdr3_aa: CASSPGQANQPQHF

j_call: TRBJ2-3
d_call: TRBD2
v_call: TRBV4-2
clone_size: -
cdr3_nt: TGTGCCAGCAGCCAAGATCTCTTAGCGGGGGGGTGGGCGCAGTATTTT
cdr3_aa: CASSQDLLAGGWAQYF

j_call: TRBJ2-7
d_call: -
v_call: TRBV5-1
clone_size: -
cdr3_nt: TGCGCCAGCAGCTCAGGGATATTTAGCTCCTACGAGCAGTACTTC
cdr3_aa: CASSSGIFSSYEQYF

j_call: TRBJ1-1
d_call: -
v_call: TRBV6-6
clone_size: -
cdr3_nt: TGTGCCAGCAGTTGGGTCGGGGCTGAAGCTTTCTTT
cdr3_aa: CASSWVGAEAFF

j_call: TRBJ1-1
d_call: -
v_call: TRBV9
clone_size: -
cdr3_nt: TGTGCCAGCAGCGTAGATCGGGGAGACACTGAAGCTTTCTTT
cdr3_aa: CASSVDRGDTEAFF

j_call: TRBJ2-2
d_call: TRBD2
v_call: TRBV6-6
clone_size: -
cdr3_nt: TGTGCCAGCAGTGGACTAGCGGGGAACACCGGGGAGCTGTTTTTT
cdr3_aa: CASSGLAGNTGELFF

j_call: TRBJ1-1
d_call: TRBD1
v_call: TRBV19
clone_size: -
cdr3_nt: TGTGCCAGTAGGAATACTGGGACAGGGAAAATCACTGAAGCTTTCTTT
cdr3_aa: CASRNTGTGKITEAFF

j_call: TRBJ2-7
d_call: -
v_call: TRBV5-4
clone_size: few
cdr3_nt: TGTGCCAGCAGCTTCACAGGGATCTACGAGCAGTACTTC
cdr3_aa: CASSFTGIYEQYF

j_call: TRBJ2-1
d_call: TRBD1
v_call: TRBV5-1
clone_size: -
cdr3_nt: TGCGCCTCGGGACAGGGGATGGACAATGAGCAGTTCTTC
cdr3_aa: CASGQGMDNEQFF

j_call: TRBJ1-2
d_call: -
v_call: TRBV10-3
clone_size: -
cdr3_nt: TGTGCCATCAGTGAGTTCATGGCCCGTGGCTACACCTTC
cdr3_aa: CAISEFMARGYTF

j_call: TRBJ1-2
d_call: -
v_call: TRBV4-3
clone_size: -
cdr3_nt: TGCGCCAGCAGCCAAGATTCTGAGACAGCGTTGAGCTCTGGCTACACCTTC
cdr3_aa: CASSQDSETALSSGYTF

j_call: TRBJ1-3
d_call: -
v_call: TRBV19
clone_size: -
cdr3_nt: TGTGCCAGTAGTATTTCCGCACTCTCTGGAAACACCATATATTTT
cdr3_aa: CASSISALSGNTIYF

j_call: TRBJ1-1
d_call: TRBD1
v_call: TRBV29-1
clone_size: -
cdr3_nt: TGCAGCGTTGATCCTACAGGGGCGAACACTGAAGCTTTCTTT
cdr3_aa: CSVDPTGANTEAFF

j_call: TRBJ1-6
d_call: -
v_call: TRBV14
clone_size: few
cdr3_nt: TGTGCCAGCAGCCAGACGACTAGCTCCTATAATTCACCCCTCCACTTT
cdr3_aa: CASSQTTSSYNSPLHF

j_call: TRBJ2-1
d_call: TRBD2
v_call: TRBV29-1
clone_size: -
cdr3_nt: TGCAGCGTTGAACCAAATCGGGGGGATGAGCAGTTCTTC
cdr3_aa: CSVEPNRGDEQFF

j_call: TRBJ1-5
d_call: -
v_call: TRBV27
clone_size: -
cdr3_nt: TGTGCCAGCAGTCCCGTTGTGAGAAGCAATCAGCCCCAGCATTTT
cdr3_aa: CASSPVVRSNQPQHF

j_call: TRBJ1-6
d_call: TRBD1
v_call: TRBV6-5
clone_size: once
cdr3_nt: TGTGCCAGCAGTGCCACAGGGGGCAGGGGTTCACCCCTCCACTTT
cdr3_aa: CASSATGGRGSPLHF

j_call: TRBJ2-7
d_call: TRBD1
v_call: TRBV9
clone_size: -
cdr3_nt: TGTGCCAGCAGCGTAGGAGTAGGACAGGGTAACTACGAGCAGTACTTC
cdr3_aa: CASSVGVGQGNYEQYF

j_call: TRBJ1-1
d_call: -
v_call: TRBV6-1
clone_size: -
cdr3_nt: TGTGCCAGCAGTTCCGAAACAGGGAACACTGAAGCTTTCTTT
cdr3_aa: CASSSETGNTEAFF

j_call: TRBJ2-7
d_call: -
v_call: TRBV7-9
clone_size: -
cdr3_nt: TGTGCCATCTCCCCAGGGATGACCTACGAGCAGTACTTC
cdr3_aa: CAISPGMTYEQYF

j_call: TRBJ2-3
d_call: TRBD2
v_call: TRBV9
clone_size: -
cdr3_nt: TGTGCCAGCAGCGCCCTAACTAGCGCCGATACGCAGTATTTT
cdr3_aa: CASSALTSADTQYF

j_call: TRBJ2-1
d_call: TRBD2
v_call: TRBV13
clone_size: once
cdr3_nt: TGTGCCAGCAGCTTAGACGCGGGGGGAGGGTACAATGAGCAGTTCTTC
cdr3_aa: CASSLDAGGGYNEQFF

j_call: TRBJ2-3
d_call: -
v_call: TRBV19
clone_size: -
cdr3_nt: TGTGCCAGTAGCTGGAACGGGCGGGCAGATACGCAGTATTTT
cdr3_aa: CASSWNGRADTQYF

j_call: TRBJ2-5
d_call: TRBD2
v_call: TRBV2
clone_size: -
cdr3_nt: TGTGCCAGCAGTGAGAATAGCGGGGGGGCTGAGACCCAGTACTTC
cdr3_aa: CASSENSGGAETQYF

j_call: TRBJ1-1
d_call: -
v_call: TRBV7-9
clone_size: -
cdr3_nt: TGTGCCAGCAGCCCACAGGGAGACACTGAAGCTTTCTTT
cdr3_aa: CASSPQGDTEAFF

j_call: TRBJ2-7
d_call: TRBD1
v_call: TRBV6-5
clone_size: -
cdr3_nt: TGTGCCAGCAGTTACGCTCAGGGGGCGCCGACCTACGAGCAGTACTTC
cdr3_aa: CASSYAQGAPTYEQYF

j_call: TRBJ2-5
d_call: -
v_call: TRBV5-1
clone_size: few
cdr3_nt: TGCGCCAGCAGCTGGGCGACAGACCCCACCCAAGAGACCCAGTACTTC
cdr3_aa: CASSWATDPTQETQYF

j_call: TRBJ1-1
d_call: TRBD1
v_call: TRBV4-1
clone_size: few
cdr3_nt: TGCGCCAGCAGCCAATTCCTGGCCAGGGGGAGCTTGGTGAACACTGAAGCTTTCTTT
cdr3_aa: CASSQFLARGSLVNTEAFF